This T cell receptor beta chain appears in the sequencing data of a study of T-cell reconstitution after alpha-beta-depleted transplantation in children (dated by TCRdb to 2016 to 2017). Broadly, across the study: The study quantitatively tracked T-cell immune reconstitution after TCRalphabeta/CD19-depleted allogeneic hematopoietic cell transplantation in children using TCR repertoire profiling.

A distance of 16 bases separates the germline ends of V and J, which lose 5 bases and 3 bases respectively. Sequences SGHVS (CDR1) and FNYEAQ (CDR2) are obtained from the germline V gene. There are 16 amino acids in the CDR3, from cysteine to phenylalanine inclusive. Only the CDR3 DNA is retained, 48 bases long and in frame from the first base. This clonotype was detected a few times. Which antigen it targets is not known. No per-base quality is available; no much larger clone lies one base away. Library preparation employed PCR. TCRdb lists the instrument as Illumina HiSeq 2500. TCR library preparation used molecular barcoding, with unique molecular identifiers applied to normalize quantification of the TCRbeta repertoire. TCRdb reprocessing: public reads trimmed at Q25 with fastp, clones called with MiXCR, in-frame beta chains kept. Here each entry gathers all rows of one CDR3 protein and keeps the most common genes and DNA. Across this sample there are 350,000 to 500,000 distinct CDR3 sequences, with approximately 41% seen only once. Jointly, the top ten make up approximately 30% of the sample.

The sample's treatment or condition label, decoded: allogeneic hematopoietic cell transplantation with graft depleted of TCRalphabeta T cells and CD19 B cells. The transplant recipients were children given TCRalphabeta/CD19-depleted allogeneic hematopoietic cell grafts. The study at large found these results: Over the following months the frequencies of hyperexpanded clones went down, and after one year T-cell counts and TCRbeta diversity were mostly credited to newly produced T cells. The high TCRbeta diversity at day 60 in some patients was ascribed to recipient T cells and intrathymic progenitors that had survived conditioning. Apparently early alphabetaT-cell count recovery about two months after transplant reportedly relied on only several hundred rapidly expanded clones derived from non-depleted graft cells.

The origin of this receptor is a girl aged 2-10 years with aplastic anemia, due to receive a stem cell transplant. The chain links TRBV7-6 with TRBJ2-2; matching of 6 bases hints at TRBD1 as the D gene. Sequenced material: PBMCs, taken before TCRalphabeta/CD19-depleted stem cell transplant. The CDR3 protein is CASSPGRAGDTGELFF. The DNA is as follows: TGTGCCAGCAGCCCGGGTCGGGCAGGGGACACCGGGGAGCTGTTTTTT.